The rows below give T cell receptor beta chains drawn from one sample of a study of blood T cell repertoires in COVID-19. TCRdb keeps only in-frame clones here, not all; method: immunoSEQ multiplex PCR. The data contain approximately 260,000 clones, 70% to 90% of them seen just once; the ten biggest clones take up approximately 10%. Sequenced input: peripheral blood. The receptors here all came from a woman in her 70s with acute or convalescent COVID-19. The CDR3 runs from the conserved cysteine through the conserved F or W. A D gene is named only where the DNA matches it firmly. Some rows have no size entry. The others give once, few or many, or a class for an expanded clone.

clone size | CDR3 length | J gene | D gene | V gene | CDR3 DNA | CDR3 protein
few | 14 | TRBJ2-5 | . | TRBV27 | TGTGCCAGCAGTTCTCGGGTGTCTCGGGAGACCCAGTACTTC | CASSSRVSRETQYF
. | 17 | TRBJ2-3 | TRBD2 | TRBV5-1 | TGCGCCAGCAGCCGGACTAGCGGGGGCCAGGCCACAGATACGCAGTATTTT | CASSRTSGGQATDTQYF
. | 16 | TRBJ1-4 | . | TRBV18 | TGTGCCAGCTCACCACGGCCAGAGGCCCCCAATGAAAAACTGTTTTTT | CASSPRPEAPNEKLFF
. | 14 | TRBJ2-3 | TRBD2 | TRBV6-5 | TGTGCCAGCAGAACCGGGACTAGCGATAGCTTGCAGTATTTT | CASRTGTSDSLQYF
. | 14 | TRBJ1-2 | . | TRBV11-2 | TGTGCCAGCAGCTTGGGCAGGGTCGTTGGTGACTACACCTTC | CASSLGRVVGDYTF
. | 14 | TRBJ2-5 | TRBD2 | TRBV10-3 | TGTGCCATCAGTCCTACTAGCGGGCAAGAGACCCAGTACTTC | CAISPTSGQETQYF
. | 16 | TRBJ1-1 | TRBD1 | TRBV9 | TGTGCCAGCAGCGTAGAGACAGGGGCTAGGAACACTGAAGCTTTCTTT | CASSVETGARNTEAFF
. | 12 | TRBJ2-7 | . | TRBV2 | TGTGCCAGCAGTGACATTAGCGAGGAGCAGTACTTC | CASSDISEEQYF
. | 14 | TRBJ1-2 | TRBD1 | TRBV14 | TGTGCCAGCAGCCAAATGACAGGGGGCTTTGGCTACACCTTC | CASSQMTGGFGYTF
. | 14 | TRBJ2-1 | TRBD2 | TRBV28 | TGTGCCAGCCGAGGGAGGGAAGTCTACAATGAGCAGTTCTTC | CASRGREVYNEQFF
. | 14 | TRBJ1-2 | . | TRBV3-1/TRBV3-2 | TGTGCCAGCAGCCAAGATCACAGCCTCTATGGCTACACCTTC | CASSQDHSLYGYTF
few | 14 | TRBJ2-1 | . | TRBV7-8 | TGTGCCAGCAGGGCTCAATCCGGGTACAATGAGCAGTTCTTC | CASRAQSGYNEQFF
once | 12 | TRBJ2-5 | . | TRBV28 | TGTGCCAGCAGCGCCCCGGGGGAGACCCAGTACTTC | CASSAPGETQYF
once | 16 | TRBJ2-6 | TRBD1 | TRBV6-5 | TGTGCCAGCAGTTACCGGACAGGCTCTGGGGCCAACGTCCTGACTTTC | CASSYRTGSGANVLTF
. | 16 | TRBJ1-5 | . | TRBV5-6 | TGTGCCAGCAGCTTGAGGACAGCCGGGTCCCATCAGCCCCAGCATTTT | CASSLRTAGSHQPQHF
once | 13 | TRBJ1-2 | . | TRBV2 | TGTGCCAGCGGTCGTGGACTTAACTATGGCTACACCTTC | CASGRGLNYGYTF
. | 13 | TRBJ1-6 | . | TRBV29-1 | TGCAGCGTAAAAGCCTCCTATAATTCACCCCTCCACTTT | CSVKASYNSPLHF
. | 16 | TRBJ1-1 | TRBD1 | TRBV5-5 | TGTGCCAGCAGCTTGCAGACAGGGGGATTAAACACTGAAGCTTTCTTT | CASSLQTGGLNTEAFF
. | 13 | TRBJ2-2 | . | TRBV6-1 | TGTGCCAGCAGTGATTTACAGGGCGGGGAGCTGTTTTTT | CASSDLQGGELFF
. | 14 | TRBJ1-4 | . | TRBV2 | TGTGCCAGCAGCGAACAGGGCAGACTTGAAAAACTGTTTTTT | CASSEQGRLEKLFF
. | 15 | TRBJ1-5 | . | TRBV7-2 | TGTGCCAGCAGCTTAGAATGGGGCCCCAATCAGCCCCAGCATTTT | CASSLEWGPNQPQHF
. | 14 | TRBJ2-5 | . | TRBV27 | . | CASSSSDRQETQYF
. | 14 | TRBJ1-2 | . | TRBV5-1 | TGCGCCAGCAGCTTGATCAGGGGTGGACGCGGCTACACCTTC | CASSLIRGGRGYTF
. | 13 | TRBJ2-7 | . | TRBV7-2 | TGTGCCAGCAGCTTTACTTGGACAGACGAGCAGTACTTC | CASSFTWTDEQYF
. | 15 | TRBJ1-1 | . | TRBV21-1 | TGTGCCAGCATCATCCAGGACAGGGCCGCGGTTGAAGCTTTCTTT | CASIIQDRAAVEAFF
. | 20 | TRBJ1-3 | TRBD1 | TRBV3-1/TRBV3-2 | TGTGCCAGCAGCCCCCGACAGGGACGAGTTGCGATTTACTCTGGAAACACCATATATTTT | CASSPRQGRVAIYSGNTIYF
. | 15 | TRBJ1-3 | . | TRBV10-3 | TGTGCCATCAGAGCCGGGGGGGGCTCTGGAAACACCATATATTTT | CAIRAGGGSGNTIYF
. | 14 | TRBJ2-1 | . | TRBV7-2 | TGTGCCAGCAGCTTACAGGTCAGGGCCGATGAGCAGTTCTTC | CASSLQVRADEQFF
. | 17 | TRBJ1-2 | . | TRBV13 | TGTGCCAGCAGCTTACAGGCGGCGGCAGGGTTCAACTATGGCTACACCTTC | CASSLQAAAGFNYGYTF
. | 16 | TRBJ2-1 | TRBD2 | TRBV7-2 | TGTGCCAGCAGCGCTAAAAGCGGGGGCCCCCCCAATGAGCAGTTCTTC | CASSAKSGGPPNEQFF
. | 16 | TRBJ1-4 | TRBD1 | TRBV5-1 | TGCGCCAGCAGCCTCCTACAGGGGGCGAAAAATGAAAAACTGTTTTTT | CASSLLQGAKNEKLFF
. | 14 | TRBJ1-5 | . | TRBV19 | TGTGCCAGTGTGGGGCAGCCCATTACTCAGCCCCAGCATTTT | CASVGQPITQPQHF
. | 14 | TRBJ1-2 | . | TRBV3-1/TRBV3-2 | TGTGCCAGCAGCCCCTCGAGTGAAGTATATGGCTACACCTTC | CASSPSSEVYGYTF
. | 14 | TRBJ2-7 | TRBD2 | TRBV11-3 | TGTGCCAGCAGCCCCGGGACTAGCGGGTACGAGCAGTACTTC | CASSPGTSGYEQYF
. | 15 | TRBJ1-1 | TRBD1 | TRBV15 | TGTGCCTCGTCCGTGACCGGGACAGCAAACACTGAAGCTTTCTTT | CASSVTGTANTEAFF
. | 14 | TRBJ1-6 | . | TRBV4-1 | TGCGCCAGCAGCCAAGAAGGGGTGTGGTCACCCCTCCACTTT | CASSQEGVWSPLHF
once | 13 | TRBJ1-6 | . | TRBV6-6 | TGTGCCAGCAGGGAGGAGAATAATTCACCCCTCCACTTT | CASREENNSPLHF
. | 15 | TRBJ2-1 | . | TRBV6-2/TRBV6-3 | TGTGCCAGCAGTTCCCAGGGATCTCCCTACAATGAGCAGTTCTTC | CASSSQGSPYNEQFF
. | 13 | TRBJ1-3 | TRBD1 | TRBV10-3 | TGTGCCATCAGGGGACAGGGGGGAAACACCATATATTTT | CAIRGQGGNTIYF
. | 13 | TRBJ2-2 | . | TRBV11-2 | TGTGCCAGCAGCTTAACCAGTGACGGGGAGCTGTTTTTT | CASSLTSDGELFF
. | 15 | TRBJ1-3 | TRBD1 | TRBV6-5 | TGTGCCAGCACCCGGGACAGCAACTCTGGAAACACCATATATTTT | CASTRDSNSGNTIYF
. | 18 | TRBJ2-3 | TRBD2 | TRBV4-2 | TGTGCCAGCAGGGACCCTAGCGGGGGCTCCTTATTCACAGATACGCAGTATTTT | CASRDPSGGSLFTDTQYF
. | 12 | TRBJ2-7 | . | TRBV28 | TGTGCCAGCAAAGGGAGTGTGTACGAGCAGTACTTC | CASKGSVYEQYF
few | 14 | TRBJ1-6 | TRBD1 | TRBV6-5 | TGTGCCAGCAGTCGCGGACAGGATAATTCACCCCTCCACTTT | CASSRGQDNSPLHF
. | 16 | TRBJ1-1 | TRBD1 | TRBV5-1 | TGCGCCAGCAGCTTGGGGGGGACAGGGACGAACACTGAAGCTTTCTTT | CASSLGGTGTNTEAFF
once | 13 | TRBJ2-4 | . | TRBV2 | TGTGCCAGCAGGGACGACAGGGAGGACATTCAGTACTTC | CASRDDREDIQYF
once | 22 | TRBJ2-3 | TRBD2 | TRBV9 | TGTGCCAGCAGCAAAACCCCTCTACTAGCGGGGGGGCCTAAATCGGGCACAGATACGCAGTATTTT | CASSKTPLLAGGPKSGTDTQYF
once | 15 | TRBJ2-3 | . | TRBV4-1 | TGCGCCAGCAGCGCCAGGACTTCGGCTGAAGATACGCAGTATTTT | CASSARTSAEDTQYF
few | 14 | TRBJ2-1 | . | TRBV5-1 | TGCGCCAGCAGCTTGGGAGGAATTTCGAGGGAGCAGTTCTTC | CASSLGGISREQFF
. | 15 | TRBJ2-3 | TRBD2 | TRBV19 | TGTGCCAGTAGTATCCGGGGGGGGCGCACAGATACGCAGTATTTT | CASSIRGGRTDTQYF